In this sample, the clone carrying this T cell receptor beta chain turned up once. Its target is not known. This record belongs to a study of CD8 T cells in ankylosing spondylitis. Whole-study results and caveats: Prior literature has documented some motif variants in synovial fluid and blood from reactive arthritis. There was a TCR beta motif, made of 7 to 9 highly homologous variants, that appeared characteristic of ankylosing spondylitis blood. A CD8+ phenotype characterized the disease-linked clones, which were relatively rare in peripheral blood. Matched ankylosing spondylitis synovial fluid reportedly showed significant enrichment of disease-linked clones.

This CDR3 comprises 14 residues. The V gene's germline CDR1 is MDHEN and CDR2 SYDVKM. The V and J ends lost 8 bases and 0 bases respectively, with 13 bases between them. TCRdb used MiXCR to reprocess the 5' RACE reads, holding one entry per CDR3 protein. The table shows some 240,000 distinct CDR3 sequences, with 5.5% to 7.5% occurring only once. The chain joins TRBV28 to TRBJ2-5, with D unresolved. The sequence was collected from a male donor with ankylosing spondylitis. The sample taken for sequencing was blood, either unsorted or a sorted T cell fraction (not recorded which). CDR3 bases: TGTGCCAGCTGTACGCAGAGATACCAAGAGACCCAGTACTTC. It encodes CASCTQRYQETQYF.